This entry lists 24 T cell receptor beta chains sequenced from one sample in a study of blood T cell repertoires in COVID-19. The data were produced by immunoSEQ multiplex PCR, yet TCRdb's version contains in-frame clones alone and is incomplete. The sample has a few hundred thousand clones; roughly 87% are singletons. The specimen sequenced was peripheral blood. The receptors here all came from a man between 35 and 55 years old with active or convalescent COVID-19.

The chain carries TRBV10-3 and TRBJ2-7; weak D call: TRBD2 (6 bases). Germline loops: CDR1 ENHRY, CDR2 SYGVKD. V lost 7 bases to trimming and J lost 6 bases, with 19 bases between them. This CDR3 is built from 14 residues. The CDR3 reads CAITGGVGFGEQYF. The CDR3, as DNA: TGTGCCATCACCGGAGGGGTAGGGTTCGGCGAGCAGTACTTC.

The chain employs TRBV24-1 and TRBJ2-5; possibly TRBD1 for D (6 bases). The V end lost 10 bases, the J end lost 4 bases, and 18 bases lay between the germline ends. This CDR3 comprises 14 residues. CDR1 is KGHDR, CDR2 SFDVKD, per germline. CDR3 amino acids: CATQGSDFGETQYF. CDR3 DNA sequence: TGTGCCACACAGGGTTCGGATTTTGGAGAGACCCAGTACTTC.

The gene calls are TRBV5-1 and TRBJ2-2; 10 nucleotides align to TRBD1. CDR1 SGHRS and CDR2 YFSETQ come from the germline V gene. This CDR3 is 15 amino acids long. The V gene end was trimmed by 2 bases and the J gene end by 6 bases; junction bases not matched to a gene: 4. In DNA form, the CDR3 reads TGCGCCAGCAGCTTACCGACAGGGGGCGCCGGGGAGCTGTTTTTT. Translated, it gives CASSLPTGGAGELFF.

The chain combines TRBV18 with TRBJ1-5; D is possibly TRBD1 (5 bases). There are 15 residues in the CDR3. Germline values: CDR1 KGHSH, CDR2 LQKENI. Between the trimmed V and J ends, which lost 5 bases and 1 base, there was a span of 12 bases. CDR3 coding DNA: TGTGCCAGCTCATTAACGGGACTGAGCAATCAGCCCCAGCATTTT. It codes for CASSLTGLSNQPQHF. Drawing the rest from reference TRBV18 and TRBJ1-5, the complete variable domain is NAGVMQNPRHLVRRRGQEARLRCSPMKGHSHVYWYRQLPEEGLKFMVYLQKENIIDESGMPKERFSAEFPKEGPSILRIQQVVRGDSAAYFCASSLTGLSNQPQHFGDGTRLSIL.

The gene calls are TRBV5-1 and TRBJ1-1; D remains unclear. This CDR3 contains 15 residues. The V gene's germline CDR1 is SGHRS and CDR2 YFSETQ. Deletions cut 3 bases from V and 1 base from J, with 13 bases between. The CDR3 sequence is CASSSGTPQNTEAFF. CDR3 DNA: TGCGCCAGCAGCTCAGGCACACCACAGAACACTGAAGCTTTCTTT.

J is TRBJ1-2 and V is TRBV30; D might be TRBD1 (6 bases). Per the germline V gene, CDR1 is GTSNPN and CDR2 is SVGIG (reference sequence). There are 13 residues in the CDR3. V was trimmed by 2 bases and J by 8 bases, leaving 15 bases between them. The DNA of the CDR3 is TGTGCCTGGAGTCAACAGGGTTTTGCCGGCTACACCTTC. Amino acid sequence: CAWSQQGFAGYTF.

The chain joins TRBV5-4 to TRBJ1-1; D not certain. The CDR3 is made up of 16 amino acids. Germline V gene lookup returns CDR1 SGHNT and CDR2 YYREEE (reference sequence). V was pared by 0 bases and J by 0 bases, with 12 bases between. The CDR3 DNA sequence: TGTGCCAGCAGCTTGGGTGGCGGACTTATGAACACTGAAGCTTTCTTT. Its translation: CASSLGGGLMNTEAFF.

The chain recombines TRBV7-9 with TRBJ2-3, with D unclear. Per germline, CDR1 SEHNR and CDR2 FQNEAQ (reference sequence). V was cut by 1 base and J by 0 bases, with 17 bases left in between. The CDR3 totals 18 residues. CDR3 residues: CASSLGVVTVTSTDTQYF. The CDR3 DNA is TGTGCCAGCAGCTTAGGTGTGGTTACGGTTACTAGCACAGATACGCAGTATTTT.

V and J are TRBV10-3 and TRBJ2-7; 9 nucleotides line up with TRBD1. V shed 2 bases and J 5 bases; nucleotides not matched to a gene: 10. Germline CDR1 reads ENHRY; CDR2 reads SYGVKD. The CDR3 loop spans 16 amino acids. CDR3 protein: CAISEHGDREVNEQYF. DNA for the CDR3: TGTGCCATCAGTGAGCACGGGGACAGGGAAGTCAACGAGCAGTACTTC.

The J gene is TRBJ1-1, the V gene TRBV3-1 (or the pseudogene TRBV3-2); possible D gene TRBD1, 5 bases. The length of the CDR3 is 15 residues. Germline V gene data show CDR1 as LGHDT and CDR2 as YNNKEL (reference sequence). Trimming removed 0 bases at V and 5 bases at J, with 13 bases between. The CDR3 DNA reads TGTGCCAGCAGCCAAGATGGGCAGGGCCGGACTGAAGCTTTCTTT. It codes for CASSQDGQGRTEAFF.

This clone was observed a few times. The chain joins TRBV5-1 to TRBJ1-2; a weak D match, TRBD1 (6 bases). Germline-derived CDR1 and CDR2 are SGHRS and YFSETQ. V was pared by 0 bases and J by 0 bases, with 12 bases between. This CDR3 contains 16 residues. The CDR3 is CASSLGHQGPNYGYTF. In DNA form, the CDR3 reads TGCGCCAGCAGCTTGGGGCATCAGGGGCCTAACTATGGCTACACCTTC.

Details on this clone: The sample carries other DNA sequences with the same CDR3. The genes are TRBV18 and TRBJ1-5; TRBD1 matches 7 bases. The length of the CDR3 is 15 residues. The germline V gene encodes CDR1 KGHSH and CDR2 LQKENI. V was clipped by 3 bases and J by 0 bases; unmatched bases: 2. CDR3 protein: CASSPGQISNQPQHF. CDR3 coding DNA: TGTGCCAGCTCACCGGGACAGATTAGCAATCAGCCCCAGCATTTT.

This sequence joins TRBV2 and TRBJ2-5, with 11 bases identical to TRBD2. The V segment lost 7 bases and the J segment 5 bases; nucleotides outside the gene matches: 18. This CDR3 is 18 amino acids long. The germline V gene encodes CDR1 SNHLY and CDR2 FYNNEI. Here the CDR3 DNA reads TGTGCCAGCAACAATCCAGGTAGCGGGAGGGCCTTTGGTGAGACCCAGTACTTC. Amino acid sequence: CASNNPGSGRAFGETQYF.

In its sample, this clone was seen a few times. The rearrangement uses TRBV18 and TRBJ2-7, with 12 bases aligning to TRBD1. The ends lost 3 bases at V and 2 bases at J; junction bases unmatched: 2. The CDR3 runs to 15 residues. Germline CDR1 reads KGHSH; CDR2 reads LQKENI. DNA of the CDR3: TGTGCCAGCTCACCCTGGGACAGGGGGCCCTACGAGCAGTACTTC. The encoded protein is CASSPWDRGPYEQYF.

This sequence joins TRBV5-5 and TRBJ1-5; 8 positions agree with TRBD1. CDR1 and CDR2 (germline): SGHKS, YYEKEE (reference sequence). The CDR3 has 15 residues. V gave up 5 bases and J gave up 3 bases; unmatched junction bases: 7. CDR3 nucleotides: TGTGCCAGCAGTTTCACAGGGGGTCCCAATCAGCCCCAGCATTTT. It specifies CASSFTGGPNQPQHF.

V gene TRBV5-4 combines with J gene TRBJ2-4, with a tentative D call TRBD2 (6 bases). Germline V gene sequence: CDR1 SGHNT, CDR2 YYREEE (reference sequence). V lost 4 bases, J lost 1 base, and 21 bases lay in between. The length of the CDR3 is 18 residues. CDR3 sequence: CASSPGLGGRGAKNIQYF. As DNA, the CDR3 is TGTGCCAGCAGCCCTGGCCTCGGTGGACGGGGGGCCAAAAACATTCAGTACTTC.

The chain has TRBV3-1 (or the pseudogene TRBV3-2) and TRBJ1-3; D is uncertain. V dropped 1 base and J dropped 4 bases, with 8 bases sitting between them. There are 14 residues in the CDR3. Per the germline V gene, CDR1 is LGHDT and CDR2 is YNNKEL (reference sequence). This chain's CDR3 is CASSQVRAGNTIYF. CDR3 sequence (DNA): TGTGCCAGCAGCCAAGTAAGAGCAGGAAACACCATATATTTT.

The V gene is TRBV27, the J gene TRBJ2-7, with TRBD1 matching 8 bases. The length of the CDR3 is 17 residues. Germline-derived CDR1 and CDR2 are MNHEY and SMNVEV (reference sequence). V was clipped by 4 bases and J by 1 base; unmatched bases: 12. In nucleotides, the CDR3 is TGTGCCAGCAGTTCCCAATGGACAGGGTCTGGGTCCTACGAGCAGTACTTC. Its protein product is CASSSQWTGSGSYEQYF.

CDR3 nucleotides: TGTGCCAGCTCACCAGGAGGACCAAACACTGAAGCTTTCTTT. Residues: CASSPGGPNTEAFF. The chain couples TRBV18 to TRBJ1-1, with D uncertain. The CDR3 has 14 residues. CDR1 KGHSH and CDR2 LQKENI come from the germline V gene. Trimming cost V 2 bases and J 2 bases, with 9 bases left between them.

This sequence joins TRBV11-2 and TRBJ1-5; 8 positions match TRBD1. Germline V gene sequence: CDR1 SGHAT, CDR2 FQNNGV. V dropped 4 bases and J dropped 3; count of bases not matched to a gene: 5. The CDR3 extends over 15 amino acids. The CDR3 is CASSSDRDYNQPQHF. The CDR3 coding sequence is TGTGCCAGCAGCTCGGACAGGGACTACAATCAGCCCCAGCATTTT.

V usage is TRBV19 and J usage is TRBJ2-1; 10 bases are shared with TRBD2. V shed 4 bases and J 9 bases; nucleotides not matched to a gene: 9. The CDR3 has 15 amino acids. Germline V gives CDR1 LNHDA, CDR2 SQIVND (reference sequence). The DNA of the CDR3 is TGTGCCAGTAGTAAGGTAGCGGGAGGTATTGGTGAGCAGTTCTTC. The encoded protein is CASSKVAGGIGEQFF.

The V call is TRBV10-3, the J call TRBJ2-7; the match to TRBD1 covers 12 bases. CDR1 is ENHRY and CDR2 is SYGVKD in the germline V gene. This CDR3 has 14 amino acids. Germline trimming cut 4 bases from V and 4 bases from J; bases unmatched to any gene: 2. The CDR3 protein is CAISGGQGAYEQYF. In DNA form, the CDR3 reads TGTGCCATCAGTGGGGGACAGGGGGCTTACGAGCAGTACTTC.

The chain couples TRBV27 to TRBJ2-7; 11 bases are shared with TRBD2. In germline, CDR1 is MNHEY, CDR2 SMNVEV (reference sequence). This CDR3 region has 15 residues. V was pared by 4 bases and J by 4 bases, with 6 bases of the junction left unmatched. This CDR3 reads CASSSSGLAVYEQYF. The CDR3 region has the DNA TGTGCCAGCAGTTCCTCGGGACTAGCGGTTTACGAGCAGTACTTC.

V and J are TRBV28 and TRBJ2-7, with TRBD1 identical over 8 bases. V trimming: 5 bases; J trimming: 6 bases; junction bases outside the gene matches: 12. Germline values: CDR1 MDHEN, CDR2 SYDVKM. CDR3 size: 15 residues. CDR3 sequence reads: CASSLGQALFGEQYF. The CDR3 coding sequence is TGTGCCAGCAGTCTGGGACAGGCCCTTTTCGGCGAGCAGTACTTC.